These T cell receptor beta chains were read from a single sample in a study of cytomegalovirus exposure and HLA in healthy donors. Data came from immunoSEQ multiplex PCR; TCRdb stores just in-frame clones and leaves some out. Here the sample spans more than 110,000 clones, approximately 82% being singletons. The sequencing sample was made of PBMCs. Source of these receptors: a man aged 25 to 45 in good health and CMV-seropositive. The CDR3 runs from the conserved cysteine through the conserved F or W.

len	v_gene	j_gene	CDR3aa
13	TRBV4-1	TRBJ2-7	CASSHSGGDEQYF
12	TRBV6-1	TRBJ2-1	CASSSDWREQFF
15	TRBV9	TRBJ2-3	CASSVAGSIMDTQYF
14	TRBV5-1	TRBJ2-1	CASSAGQGGGEQFF
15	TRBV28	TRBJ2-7	CASSPFPQGANEQYF
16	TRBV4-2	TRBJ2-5	CASSQRLAGGVETQYF
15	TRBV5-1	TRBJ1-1	CASSLVEGLNTEAFF
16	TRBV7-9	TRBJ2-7	CASSLLTSGSSYEQYF
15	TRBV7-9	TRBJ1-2	CASSLGETGGYGYTF
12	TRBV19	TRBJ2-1	CASSRENNEQFF
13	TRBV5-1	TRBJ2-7	CASSLGEGDEQYF
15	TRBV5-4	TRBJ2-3	CASSSGQGHRDTQYF
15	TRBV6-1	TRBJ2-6	CASTPRSTGANVLTF
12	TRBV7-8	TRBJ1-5	CASSLLNQPQHF
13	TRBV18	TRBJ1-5	CASSRTNGGPQHF
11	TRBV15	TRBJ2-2	CATSWAGELFF
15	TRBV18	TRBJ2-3	CASSGWERSTDTQYF
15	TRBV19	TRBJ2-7	CASSGGPDRENEQYF
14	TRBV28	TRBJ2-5	CASVQHSGQETQYF
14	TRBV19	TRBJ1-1	CASSIERENTEAFF
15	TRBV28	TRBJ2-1	CASSFPGLAGVEQFF
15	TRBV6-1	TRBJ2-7	CASRSGGRGAGEQYF
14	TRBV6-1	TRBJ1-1	CASSEALGATEAFF
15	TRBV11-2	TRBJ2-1	CASSLAPRSGNEQFF
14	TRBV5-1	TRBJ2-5	CASSSLLDQETQYF
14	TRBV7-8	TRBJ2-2	CASSFRTATGELFF
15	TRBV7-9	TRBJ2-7	CASSLYSLGAYEQYF
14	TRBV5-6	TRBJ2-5	CASSLVTGQETQYF